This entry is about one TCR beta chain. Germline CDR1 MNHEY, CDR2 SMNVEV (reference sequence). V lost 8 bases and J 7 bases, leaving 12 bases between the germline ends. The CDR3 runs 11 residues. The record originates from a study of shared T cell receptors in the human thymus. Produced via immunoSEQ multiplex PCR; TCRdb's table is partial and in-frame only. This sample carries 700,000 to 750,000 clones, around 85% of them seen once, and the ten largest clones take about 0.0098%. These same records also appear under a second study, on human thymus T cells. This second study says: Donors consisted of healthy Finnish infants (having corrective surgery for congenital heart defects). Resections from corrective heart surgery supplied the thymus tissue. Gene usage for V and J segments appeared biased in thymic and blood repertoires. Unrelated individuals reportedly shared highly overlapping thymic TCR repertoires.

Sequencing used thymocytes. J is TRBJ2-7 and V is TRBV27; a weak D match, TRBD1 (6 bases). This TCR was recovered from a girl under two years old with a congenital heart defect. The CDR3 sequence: CASQDSDEQYF. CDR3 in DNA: TGTGCCAGCCAGGACAGTGATGAGCAGTACTTC.